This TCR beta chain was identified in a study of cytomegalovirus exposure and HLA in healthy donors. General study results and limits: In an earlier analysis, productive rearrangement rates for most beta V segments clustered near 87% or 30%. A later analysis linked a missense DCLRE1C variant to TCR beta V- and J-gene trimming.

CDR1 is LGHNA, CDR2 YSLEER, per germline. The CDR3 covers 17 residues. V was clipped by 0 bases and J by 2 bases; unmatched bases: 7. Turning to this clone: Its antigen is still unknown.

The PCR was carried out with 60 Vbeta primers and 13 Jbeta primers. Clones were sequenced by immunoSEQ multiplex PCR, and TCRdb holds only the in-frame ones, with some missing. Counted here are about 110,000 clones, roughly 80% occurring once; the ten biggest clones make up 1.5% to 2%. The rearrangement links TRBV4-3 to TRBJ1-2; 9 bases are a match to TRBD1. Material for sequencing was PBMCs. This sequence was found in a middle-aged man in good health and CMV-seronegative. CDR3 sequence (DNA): TGCGCCAGCAGCCAAGAACCCACAGGGGGCGCAAACTATGGCTACACCTTC. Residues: CASSQEPTGGANYGYTF.